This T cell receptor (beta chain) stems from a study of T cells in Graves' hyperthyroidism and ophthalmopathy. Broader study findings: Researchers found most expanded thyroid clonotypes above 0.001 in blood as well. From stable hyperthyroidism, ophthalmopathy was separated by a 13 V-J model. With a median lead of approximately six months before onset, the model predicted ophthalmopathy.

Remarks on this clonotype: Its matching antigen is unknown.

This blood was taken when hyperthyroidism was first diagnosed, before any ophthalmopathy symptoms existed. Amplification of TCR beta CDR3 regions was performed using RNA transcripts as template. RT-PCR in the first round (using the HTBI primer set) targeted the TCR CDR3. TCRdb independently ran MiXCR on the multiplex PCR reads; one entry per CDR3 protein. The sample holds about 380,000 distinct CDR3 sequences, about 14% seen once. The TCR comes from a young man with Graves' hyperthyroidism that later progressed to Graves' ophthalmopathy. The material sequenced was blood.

The CDR3 sequence: CSARGSSGGASNNEQFF. The CDR3 bases are TGCAGTGCTCGCGGGTCTAGCGGGGGGGCGTCAAATAATGAGCAGTTCTTC. The chain links TRBV20-1 to TRBJ2-1; 12 bases align to TRBD2. The CDR3 has 17 amino acids. The V segment lost 5 bases and the J segment 7 bases; nucleotides outside the gene matches: 15. Germline CDR1 DFQATT, CDR2 SNEGSKA (reference sequence).